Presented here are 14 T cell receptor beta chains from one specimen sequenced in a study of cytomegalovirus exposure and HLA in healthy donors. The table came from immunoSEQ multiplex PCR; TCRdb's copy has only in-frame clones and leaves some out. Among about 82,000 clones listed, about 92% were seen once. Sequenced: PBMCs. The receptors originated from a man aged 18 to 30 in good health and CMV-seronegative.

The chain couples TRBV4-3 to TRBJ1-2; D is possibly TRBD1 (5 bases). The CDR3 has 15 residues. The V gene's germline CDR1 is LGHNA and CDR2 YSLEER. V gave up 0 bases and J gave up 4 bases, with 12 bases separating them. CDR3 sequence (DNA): TGCGCCAGCAGCCAAGAAGTCAGGGTGGCCTATGGCTACACCTTC. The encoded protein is CASSQEVRVAYGYTF.

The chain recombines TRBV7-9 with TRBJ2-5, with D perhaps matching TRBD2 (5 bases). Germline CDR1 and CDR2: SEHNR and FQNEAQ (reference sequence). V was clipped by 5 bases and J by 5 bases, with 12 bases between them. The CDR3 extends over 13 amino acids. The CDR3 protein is CASSKTSGETQYF. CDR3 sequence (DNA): TGTGCCAGCAGCAAAACTAGTGGGGAGACCCAGTACTTC.

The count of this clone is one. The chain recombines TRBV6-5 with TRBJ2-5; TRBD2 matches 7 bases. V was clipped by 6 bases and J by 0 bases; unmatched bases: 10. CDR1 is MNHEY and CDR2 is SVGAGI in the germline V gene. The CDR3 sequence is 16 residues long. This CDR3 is CASSYGAGRYQETQYF. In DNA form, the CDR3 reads TGTGCCAGCAGCTACGGAGCGGGGAGGTACCAAGAGACCCAGTACTTC.

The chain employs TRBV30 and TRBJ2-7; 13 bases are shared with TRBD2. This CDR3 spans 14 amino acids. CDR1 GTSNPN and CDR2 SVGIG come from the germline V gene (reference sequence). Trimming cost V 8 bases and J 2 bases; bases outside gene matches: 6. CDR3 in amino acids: CAGGLAGFPYEQYF. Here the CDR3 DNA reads TGTGCCGGGGGACTAGCGGGGTTCCCCTACGAGCAGTACTTC.

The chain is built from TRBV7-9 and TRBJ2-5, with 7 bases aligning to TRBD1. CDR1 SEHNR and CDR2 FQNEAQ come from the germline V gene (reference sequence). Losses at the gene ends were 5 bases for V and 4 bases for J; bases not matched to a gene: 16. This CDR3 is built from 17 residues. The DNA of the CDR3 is TGTGCCAGCAGCGCCTCAGGGACAGTGGCTGGAAGAGAGACCCAGTACTTC. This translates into CASSASGTVAGRETQYF.

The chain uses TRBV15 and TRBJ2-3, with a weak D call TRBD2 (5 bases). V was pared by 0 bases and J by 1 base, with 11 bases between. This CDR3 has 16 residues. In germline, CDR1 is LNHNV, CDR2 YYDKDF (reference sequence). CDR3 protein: CATSRDQGSGTDTQYF. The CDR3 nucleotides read TGTGCCACCAGCAGAGATCAAGGTAGCGGCACAGATACGCAGTATTTT.

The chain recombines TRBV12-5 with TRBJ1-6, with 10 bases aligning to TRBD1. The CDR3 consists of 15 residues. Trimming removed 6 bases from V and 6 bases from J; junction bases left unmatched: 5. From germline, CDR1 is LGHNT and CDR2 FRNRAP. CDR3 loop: CASGPGQGPNSPLHF. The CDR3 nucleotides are TGTGCTAGTGGCCCGGGACAGGGGCCTAATTCACCCCTCCACTTT. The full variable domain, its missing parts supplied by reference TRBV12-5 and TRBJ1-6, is DARVTQTPRHKVTEMGQEVTMRCQPILGHNTVFWYRQTMMQGLELLAYFRNRAPLDDSGMPKDRFSAEMPDATLATLKIQPSEPRDSAVYFCASGPGQGPNSPLHFGNGTRLTVT.

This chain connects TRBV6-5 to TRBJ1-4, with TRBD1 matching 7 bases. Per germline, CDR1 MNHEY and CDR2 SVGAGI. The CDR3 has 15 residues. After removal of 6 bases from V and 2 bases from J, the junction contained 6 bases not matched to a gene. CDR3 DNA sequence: TGTGCCAGCAGCCTACAGGGGCAGACTAATGAAAAACTGTTTTTT. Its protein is CASSLQGQTNEKLFF.

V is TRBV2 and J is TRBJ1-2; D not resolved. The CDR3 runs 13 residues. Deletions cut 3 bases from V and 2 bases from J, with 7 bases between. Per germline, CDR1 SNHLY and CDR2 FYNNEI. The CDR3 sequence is CASSDWQNYGYTF. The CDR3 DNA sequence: TGTGCCAGCAGTGATTGGCAGAACTATGGCTACACCTTC.

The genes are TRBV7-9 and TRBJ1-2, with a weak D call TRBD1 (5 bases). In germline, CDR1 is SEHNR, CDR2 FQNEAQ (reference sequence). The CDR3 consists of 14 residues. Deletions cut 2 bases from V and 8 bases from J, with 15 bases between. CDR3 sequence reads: CASSLRQGAGGYTF. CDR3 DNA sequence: TGTGCCAGCAGCTTACGTCAAGGGGCCGGGGGCTACACCTTC.

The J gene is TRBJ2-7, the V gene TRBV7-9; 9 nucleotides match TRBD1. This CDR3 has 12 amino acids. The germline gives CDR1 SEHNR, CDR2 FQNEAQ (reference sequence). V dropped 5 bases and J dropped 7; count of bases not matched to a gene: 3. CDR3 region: CASSRDRDEQYF. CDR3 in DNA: TGTGCCAGCAGCCGGGACAGGGATGAGCAGTACTTC.

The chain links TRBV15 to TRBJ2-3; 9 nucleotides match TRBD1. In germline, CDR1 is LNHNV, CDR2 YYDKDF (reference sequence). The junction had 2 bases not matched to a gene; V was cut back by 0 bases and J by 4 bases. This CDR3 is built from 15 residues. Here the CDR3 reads CATSRDTGGSDTQYF. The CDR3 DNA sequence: TGTGCCACCAGCAGAGATACAGGGGGCTCAGATACGCAGTATTTT.

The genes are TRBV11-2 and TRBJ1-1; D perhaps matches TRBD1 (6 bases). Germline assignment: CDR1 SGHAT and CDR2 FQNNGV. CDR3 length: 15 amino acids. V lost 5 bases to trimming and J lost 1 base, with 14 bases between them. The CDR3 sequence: CASSLTGTSNTEAFF. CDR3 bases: TGTGCCAGCAGCCTTACCGGGACATCGAACACTGAAGCTTTCTTT.

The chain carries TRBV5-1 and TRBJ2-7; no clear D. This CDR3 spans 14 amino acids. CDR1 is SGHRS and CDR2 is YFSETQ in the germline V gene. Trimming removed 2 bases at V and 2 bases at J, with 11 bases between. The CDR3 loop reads CASSFTVPTYEQYF. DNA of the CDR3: TGCGCCAGCAGCTTCACAGTTCCGACCTACGAGCAGTACTTC.